This T cell receptor (beta chain) emerged from a study of blood T cell repertoires in COVID-19. Turning to the study itself: Samples came from the United States, Italy and Spain, spanning acute and convalescent COVID-19. PBMCs, B-cell-depleted T cells, or T cells were the source of the cDNA or gDNA that made up the material.

In the original workflow: Estimated nucleated cell counts came from reference gene primer amplification. Clones were read by immunoSEQ multiplex PCR, and TCRdb kept only the in-frame ones, dropping some. For V, J and clone size, that table is used; D and trimming come from the DNA. Seen here are 150,000 to 200,000 clones, around 80% observed once, and the top ten hold about 11%. The CDR3 is made up of 12 amino acids. The germline V gene has CDR1 WSHSY and CDR2 SAAADI. Trimming removed 6 bases from V and 2 bases from J, with 5 bases in between. The sequencing input was peripheral blood. This sequence joins TRBV10-2 and TRBJ2-1; D unresolved. This TCR was recovered from a woman of 80 years or more with COVID-19, enrolled during active disease. The CDR3 is CASRQTYNEQFF. The CDR3 DNA reads as TGCGCCAGCAGACAGACCTACAATGAGCAGTTCTTC.